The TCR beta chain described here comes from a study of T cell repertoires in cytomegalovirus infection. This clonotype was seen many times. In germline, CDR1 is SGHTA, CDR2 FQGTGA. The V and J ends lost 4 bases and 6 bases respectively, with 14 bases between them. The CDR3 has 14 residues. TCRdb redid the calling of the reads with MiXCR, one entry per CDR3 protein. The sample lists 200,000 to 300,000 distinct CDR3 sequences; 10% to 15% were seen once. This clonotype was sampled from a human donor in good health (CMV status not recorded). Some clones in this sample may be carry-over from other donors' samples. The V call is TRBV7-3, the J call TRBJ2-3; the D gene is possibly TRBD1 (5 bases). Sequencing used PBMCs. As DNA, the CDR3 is TGTGCCAGCAGCTCCCCCAGGGTGGGCGATACGCAGTATTTT. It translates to CASSSPRVGDTQYF.